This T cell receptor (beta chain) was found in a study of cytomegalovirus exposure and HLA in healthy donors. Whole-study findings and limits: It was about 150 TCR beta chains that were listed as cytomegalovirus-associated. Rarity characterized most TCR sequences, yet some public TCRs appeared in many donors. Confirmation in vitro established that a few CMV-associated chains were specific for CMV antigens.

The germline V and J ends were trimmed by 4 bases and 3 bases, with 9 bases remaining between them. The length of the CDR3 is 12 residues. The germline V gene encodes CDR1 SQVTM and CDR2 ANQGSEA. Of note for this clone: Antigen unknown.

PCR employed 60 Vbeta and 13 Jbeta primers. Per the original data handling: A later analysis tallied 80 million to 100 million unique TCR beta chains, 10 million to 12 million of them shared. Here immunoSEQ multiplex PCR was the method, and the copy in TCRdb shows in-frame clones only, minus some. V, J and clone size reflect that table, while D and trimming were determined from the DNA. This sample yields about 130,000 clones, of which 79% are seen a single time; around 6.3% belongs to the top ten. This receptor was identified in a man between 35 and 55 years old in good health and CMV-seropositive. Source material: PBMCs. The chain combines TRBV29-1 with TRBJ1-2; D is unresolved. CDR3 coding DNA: TGCAGCGTTGCCGAGGCCGACTATGGCTACACCTTC. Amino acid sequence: CSVAEADYGYTF.